This entry lists 24 T cell receptor beta chains sequenced from one sample in a study of blood T cells in healthy people across ages. A sample-barcoded 5' primer and a J-beta primer mix were used in a second PCR of about 7 to 12 cycles. Using its own MiXCR run on the 5' RACE reads, TCRdb lists one record per CDR3 protein. The repertoire holds more than 750,000 distinct CDR3 sequences, just under 30% seen once, with roughly 10% in the top ten. The same data also went into a second study, on T cells of mothers and their children.

What was sequenced was blood. These TCRs come from a woman in her thirties or forties in good health.

The chain combines TRBV28 with TRBJ2-5; 10 nucleotides agree with TRBD1. The CDR3 totals 14 residues. V was clipped by 6 bases and J by 4 bases; unmatched bases: 5. CDR1 is MDHEN and CDR2 is SYDVKM in the germline V gene. CDR3 in DNA: TGTGCCAGCAGGGTGACAGGGGGCGGAGAGACCCAGTACTTC. The encoded protein is CASRVTGGGETQYF.

With regard to this clonotype: A much larger clone lies a single base off, so this may be a read error. The chain has TRBV24-1 and TRBJ2-3, with D possibly matching TRBD2 (5 bases). Trimming left V 0 bases short and J 1 base short, with 10 bases between. The CDR3 loop spans 16 amino acids. CDR1 is KGHDR, CDR2 SFDVKD, per germline. The CDR3 here is CATSDLGFGGTDTQYF. CDR3 DNA: TGTGCCACCAGTGATTTGGGTTTCGGGGGCACAGATACGCAGTATTTT.

The genes are TRBV6-5 and TRBJ1-1; possible D gene TRBD1, 6 bases. V was clipped by 6 bases and J by 0 bases, with 14 bases between them. The germline V gene encodes CDR1 MNHEY and CDR2 SVGAGI. The CDR3 runs to 15 residues. The CDR3 sequence is CASRRQGGLNTEAFF. The CDR3 DNA is TGTGCCAGCAGGCGGCAAGGGGGACTGAACACTGAAGCTTTCTTT.

This clonotype was found a few times. The chain uses TRBV12-3 or TRBV12-4 and TRBJ2-1; 7 bases fit TRBD1. The CDR3 consists of 15 residues. Unmatched junction bases numbered 10, after V lost 7 bases and J lost 4 bases. The CDR3 nucleotides are TGTGCCAGCACCCCGGGACAGTTTATTTACAATGAGCAGTTCTTC. Translated: CASTPGQFIYNEQFF.

This clonotype was observed once. J is TRBJ2-1 and V is TRBV28, with D unclear. The CDR3 contains 14 residues. Germline V gene lookup returns CDR1 MDHEN and CDR2 SYDVKM. V was cut by 7 bases and J by 10 bases, with 20 bases left in between. CDR3: CASTRLGLSYEQFF. The CDR3 DNA is TGTGCCAGCACCCGACTGGGTCTTTCCTACGAGCAGTTCTTC.

On this clonotype itself: This may come from a read error, since a much larger clone is one base off. The rearrangement links TRBV10-3 to TRBJ2-5, with a weak D call TRBD2 (6 bases). The CDR3 loop spans 12 amino acids. The V gene's germline CDR1 is ENHRY and CDR2 SYGVKD. The CDR3 DNA sequence: TGTGCCACTCGGGGGAACCATGAGACCCAGTACTTC. This sequence encodes CATRGNHETQYF.

A few counts support this clonotype. V usage is TRBV6-5 and J usage is TRBJ1-2; a weak D match, TRBD1 (6 bases). V was shortened by 4 bases and J by 8 bases, with 17 bases between the two germline ends. CDR1 is MNHEY and CDR2 is SVGAGI in the germline V gene. The CDR3 length is 14 residues. The chain's CDR3 is CASSSNPQGSGYTF. DNA for the CDR3: TGTGCCAGCAGTTCCAATCCACAGGGTTCGGGCTACACCTTC.

This clonotype has a handful of counts. The chain recombines TRBV12-3 or TRBV12-4 with TRBJ2-2, with unresolved D. This CDR3 region has 13 residues. V gave up 8 bases and J gave up 2 bases, with 9 bases separating them. CDR3 amino acids: CASFEENTGELFF. In DNA form, the CDR3 reads TGTGCCAGCTTTGAAGAAAACACCGGGGAGCTGTTTTTT.

Note on this clonotype: Given a much more abundant clone one base away, this may be a read error. The V and J genes are TRBV30 and TRBJ2-1; possibly TRBD1 for D (6 bases). Trimming left V 5 bases short and J 8 bases short, with 10 bases between. Germline CDR1 GTSNPN, CDR2 SVGIG (reference sequence). This CDR3 spans 11 amino acids. The DNA for the CDR3 is TGTGCCTGGGCAGGGGTCGATGAGCAGTTCTTC. This sequence encodes CAWAGVDEQFF.

The V call is TRBV11-1, the J call TRBJ2-2, with a weak D call TRBD2 (5 bases). Looked up from germline, CDR1 is SGHAT and CDR2 is FQDESV (reference sequence). The CDR3 runs 14 residues. The V end was cut by 0 bases, the J end by 8 bases, with 10 bases between. The CDR3: CASSLASLAGELFF. CDR3 DNA: TGTGCCAGCAGCTTAGCGAGCCTAGCTGGGGAGCTGTTTTTT.

This clonotype occurred many times. Given a much more abundant clone one base away, this may be a read error. This chain connects TRBV5-1 to TRBJ2-7; TRBD1 aligns across 10 bases. V trimming: 3 bases; J trimming: 2 bases; junction bases outside the gene matches: 2. This CDR3 spans 14 amino acids. CDR1 and CDR2 (germline): SGHRS, YFSETQ. This CDR3 reads CASSWGTGAYEQYF. CDR3 coding DNA: TGCGCCAGCAGCTGGGGGACAGGGGCCTACGAGCAGTACTTC.

This clonotype has more than one count but fewer than ten. This chain connects TRBV2 to TRBJ2-7; TRBD1 is a possible D gene (5 bases). With 8 bases removed from V and 3 bases from J, the gap between germline ends came to 14 bases. Per germline, CDR1 SNHLY and CDR2 FYNNEI. This CDR3 has 13 residues. This CDR3 is CASVQVRSYEQYF. The CDR3 DNA follows: TGTGCCAGCGTACAGGTTAGAAGCTACGAGCAGTACTTC.

This clonotype has more than one count but fewer than ten. The J gene is TRBJ1-4, the V gene TRBV5-4; D gene unclear. V was cut by 0 bases and J by 3 bases, with 3 bases left in between. The germline V gene encodes CDR1 SGHNT and CDR2 YYREEE (reference sequence). The CDR3 is 13 residues long. The CDR3 region has the DNA TGTGCCAGCAGCTTGGTCCCTAATGAAAAACTGTTTTTT. It translates to CASSLVPNEKLFF.

Comment on this clonotype: Sequence at one end of the junction differs from germline and may be a read error. This chain joins TRBV7-9 and TRBJ1-2; the D gene is possibly TRBD1 (6 bases). The length of the CDR3 is 13 residues. Germline V gene lookup returns CDR1 SEHNR and CDR2 FQNEAQ (reference sequence). The CDR3, as DNA: TGTGCCAGCAGCTTCGACAGGTTTAATGGCTTCACCTTC. Its translation is CASSFDRFNGFTF.

This clonotype was counted only a few times. The chain joins TRBV29-1 to TRBJ2-2; 9 bases are shared with TRBD1. The CDR3 consists of 14 residues. The trim removed 4 bases at V and 3 bases at J, leaving 3 bases unmatched. The germline V gene encodes CDR1 SQVTM and CDR2 ANQGSEA. In nucleotides, the CDR3 is TGCAGCGTTGCGGGACAGGGTTACACCGGGGAGCTGTTTTTT. It codes for CSVAGQGYTGELFF.

This clonotype was recorded at least ten times. The V call is TRBV20-1, the J call TRBJ2-4; no firm D call. There are 13 residues in the CDR3. V shed 3 bases and J shed 0 bases, with 6 bases lying between them. Germline CDR1 DFQATT, CDR2 SNEGSKA (reference sequence). The CDR3 loop is CSARVLAKNIQYF. The CDR3 coding sequence is TGCAGTGCTAGGGTTCTAGCCAAAAACATTCAGTACTTC.

The chain joins TRBV5-6 to TRBJ2-5; TRBD2 matches at 7 bases. Looked up from germline, CDR1 is SGHDT and CDR2 is YYEEEE. V lost 7 bases and J lost 5; bases outside the gene matches: 11. The CDR3 runs 14 residues. CDR3 sequence: CASRAGVAHETQYF. The CDR3 region has the DNA TGTGCCAGCCGGGCGGGGGTGGCGCACGAGACCCAGTACTTC.

This chain joins TRBV29-1 and TRBJ2-1, with no clear D. This CDR3 has 17 residues. Germline-derived CDR1 and CDR2 are SQVTM and ANQGSEA. V was shortened by 1 base and J by 4 bases, with 20 bases between the two germline ends. The CDR3 DNA reads TGCAGCGTTGAAGGAAATTATCGTGAACAGAGATACAATGAGCAGTTCTTC. Translated: CSVEGNYREQRYNEQFF.

The chain recombines TRBV28 with TRBJ2-1; the match to TRBD1 covers 7 bases. Trimming took 5 bases from V and 4 from J; bases not matched to a gene: 11. This CDR3 comprises 16 residues. Per germline, CDR1 MDHEN and CDR2 SYDVKM. CDR3 amino acids: CASSPPRTGVYNEQFF. The CDR3, as DNA: TGTGCCAGCAGTCCTCCCCGGACAGGAGTTTACAATGAGCAGTTCTTC.

This clonotype was recorded at least ten times. The rearrangement links TRBV7-2 to TRBJ1-4; no clear D gene. Germline CDR1 SGHTA, CDR2 FQGNSA. This CDR3 spans 16 amino acids. V was shortened by 2 bases and J by 3 bases, with 13 bases between the two germline ends. DNA for the CDR3: TGTGCCAGCAGCTTAAAAACCTCCGGAGCTAATGAAAAACTGTTTTTT. It specifies CASSLKTSGANEKLFF.

This clonotype was counted many times. DNA for the CDR3: TGTGCCAGCAGTGAAGGCAGGGGGAACAATGAGCAGTTCTTC. Protein sequence: CASSEGRGNNEQFF. The V gene is TRBV25-1, the J gene TRBJ2-1; 7 positions agree with TRBD1. V lost 2 bases and J lost 5; bases outside the gene matches: 3. The germline gives CDR1 MGHDK, CDR2 SYGVNS. This CDR3 has 14 amino acids.

In regard to this clonotype: A single base separates this from a much larger clone, so it may be a read error. The rearrangement links TRBV11-2 to TRBJ1-2; no clear D. In germline, CDR1 is SGHAT, CDR2 FQNNGV. V gave up 4 bases and J gave up 0 bases, with 12 bases separating them. CDR3 length: 15 amino acids. DNA for the CDR3: TGTGCCAGCAGCTCAGAGGGAGCCTCTAACTATGGCTACACCTTC. It specifies CASSSEGASNYGYTF.

CDR3 amino acids: CASSQTSPGAPYF. The CDR3 DNA sequence: TGCGCCAGCAGCCAAACTTCGCCGGGCGCACCGTACTTC. This chain connects TRBV4-3 to TRBJ2-7; D call uncertain. Germline-derived CDR1 and CDR2 are LGHNA and YSLEER. The CDR3 consists of 13 residues. The ends were cut back, 2 bases at V and 12 bases at J, with 17 bases in the middle.

The chain is built from TRBV7-2 and TRBJ2-7; TRBD2 aligns across 8 bases. The germline gives CDR1 SGHTA, CDR2 FQGNSA. V lost 3 bases, J lost 4 bases, and 8 bases stayed unmatched. The CDR3 covers 15 residues. CDR3 residues: CASSFAGGSQYEQYF. CDR3 in DNA: TGTGCCAGCAGCTTCGCGGGGGGCAGCCAATACGAGCAGTACTTC.